The 29 T cell receptor beta chains below all came from one sample that was sequenced in a study of shared clonotypes between healthy human individuals. Sequenced by immunoSEQ multiplex PCR; TCRdb stores in-frame clones only, minus some. The sample includes approximately 720,000 clones, about 91% of them seen just once. Selected positively for CCR7 and CD45RO-negative, naive CD8 cells excluded terminally differentiated effector memory CD45RA+ cells. Sequences were obtained from naive CD8+ T cells sorted from blood. The receptors were sampled from a man aged 30-40 years in good health.

This rearrangement joins TRBV7-9 to TRBJ1-5; 7 nucleotides match TRBD1. CDR3 length: 17 amino acids. Losses at the gene ends were 6 bases for V and 0 bases for J; bases not matched to a gene: 11. The germline V gene has CDR1 SEHNR and CDR2 FQNEAQ (reference sequence). CDR3: CASSRDRSYDSNQPQHF. The CDR3 region has the DNA TGTGCCAGCAGTCGGGACAGATCTTACGATAGCAATCAGCCCCAGCATTTT.

The V gene is TRBV27, the J gene TRBJ2-7; maybe TRBD1 (5 bases). Trimming shortened V by 6 bases and J by 2 bases, and 14 bases separated the two germline ends. Germline-derived CDR1 and CDR2 are MNHEY and SMNVEV (reference sequence). This CDR3 region has 14 residues. CDR3 bases: TGTGCCAGCAGGGACGAAGGGGTAACCTACGAGCAGTACTTC. This translates into CASRDEGVTYEQYF.

The chain links TRBV6-1 to TRBJ2-7, with 11 bases matching TRBD2. J lost 3 bases, V lost 5 bases, and 6 bases had no gene match. Germline CDR1 MNHNS, CDR2 SASEGT. The CDR3 covers 15 residues. The CDR3 nucleotides read TGTGCCAGCAGTAGTAGACTAGCGGGAAACTACGAGCAGTACTTC. Translated: CASSSRLAGNYEQYF.

This clone was counted a single time. V and J are TRBV13 and TRBJ1-3, with TRBD1 as a possible D gene (5 bases). The germline gives CDR1 PRHDT, CDR2 FYEKMQ (reference sequence). CDR3 length equals 15 residues. Trimming stripped 1 base from V and 1 base from J, with 8 bases between. The CDR3 coding sequence is TGTGCCAGCAGCTTAGATGGGGGATCTGGAAACACCATATATTTT. Amino acid sequence: CASSLDGGSGNTIYF.

The J gene is TRBJ2-7, the V gene TRBV9; TRBD2 matches 9 bases. In germline, CDR1 is SGDLS, CDR2 YYNGEE. V was pared by 4 bases and J by 5 bases, with 10 bases of the junction left unmatched. This CDR3 is built from 15 residues. CDR3: CASSPSGTSTDEQYF. For the CDR3, the DNA is TGTGCCAGCAGCCCGTCCGGGACTAGCACCGACGAGCAGTACTTC.

This clone was seen just once. The chain combines TRBV19 with TRBJ2-3; TRBD1 agrees at 8 bases. The germline gives CDR1 LNHDA, CDR2 SQIVND (reference sequence). The CDR3 loop spans 14 amino acids. Germline trimming cut 6 bases from V and 0 bases from J; bases unmatched to any gene: 2. The CDR3 DNA sequence: TGTGCCAGTAGGGACAGGGACAGCACAGATACGCAGTATTTT. This sequence encodes CASRDRDSTDTQYF.

The J gene is TRBJ2-7, the V gene TRBV4-3, with 8 nucleotides matching TRBD1. Germline V gene sequence: CDR1 LGHNA, CDR2 YSLEER. This CDR3 spans 14 amino acids. Losses at the gene ends were 3 bases for V and 3 bases for J; bases not matched to a gene: 4. CDR3 coding DNA: TGCGCCAGCAGCCAGGACAGGGACCACTACGAGCAGTACTTC. The encoded protein is CASSQDRDHYEQYF.

The chain is built from TRBV2 and TRBJ2-7; D call uncertain. Germline V lookup: CDR1 SNHLY, CDR2 FYNNEI. With 4 bases removed from V and 3 bases from J, the gap between germline ends came to 7 bases. This CDR3 spans 12 amino acids. CDR3 sequence: CASSGRLYEQYF. The CDR3 DNA reads as TGTGCCAGCAGTGGACGGCTCTACGAGCAGTACTTC.

V is TRBV5-1 and J is TRBJ2-7, with D possibly TRBD2 on 7 matching bases. The CDR3 has 17 amino acids. V lost 4 bases to trimming and J lost 5 bases, with 25 bases between them. Germline V lookup: CDR1 SGHRS, CDR2 YFSETQ. The CDR3 DNA sequence: TGCGCCAGCAGCGGAGGGACAAGTGGACTAGGGTCTCACGAGCAGTACTTC. Amino acid sequence: CASSGGTSGLGSHEQYF.

This chain joins TRBV9 and TRBJ2-3; no definite D call. Germline V gives CDR1 SGDLS, CDR2 YYNGEE. With 6 bases removed from V and 2 bases from J, the gap between germline ends came to 10 bases. The CDR3 spans 13 residues. The CDR3 reads CASTSISTDTQYF. The CDR3 coding sequence is TGTGCCAGCACCTCCATTTCCACAGATACGCAGTATTTT.

This rearrangement joins TRBV2 to TRBJ2-2; TRBD2 aligns across 15 bases. Germline V lookup: CDR1 SNHLY, CDR2 FYNNEI. V lost 5 bases, J lost 3 bases, and 13 bases stayed unmatched. The length of the CDR3 is 20 residues. In DNA form, the CDR3 reads TGTGCCAGCAGTCTGGACGGTGGGACTAGCGGGAGGATTTACACCGGGGAGCTGTTTTTT. Translation: CASSLDGGTSGRIYTGELFF. Full variable domain (missing parts from reference TRBV2 and TRBJ2-2): EPEVTQTPSHQVTQMGQEVILRCVPISNHLYFYWYRQILGQKVEFLVSFYNNEISEKSEIFDDQFSVERPDGSNFTLKIRSTKLEDSAMYFCASSLDGGTSGRIYTGELFFGEGSRLTVL.

This clone came up a few times. The chain links TRBV27 to TRBJ2-5; TRBD2 matches 10 bases. The germline V gene encodes CDR1 MNHEY and CDR2 SMNVEV (reference sequence). CDR3 length equals 16 residues. V dropped 5 bases and J dropped 5; count of bases not matched to a gene: 11. As DNA, the CDR3 is TGTGCCAGCAGTATTGGGACTAGCGCTAGTTGGGAGACCCAGTACTTC. As protein: CASSIGTSASWETQYF.

This sequence joins TRBV28 and TRBJ1-1; a weak D match, TRBD1 (6 bases). CDR1 is MDHEN and CDR2 is SYDVKM in the germline V gene. The germline V and J ends were trimmed by 6 bases and 4 bases, with 12 bases remaining between them. The CDR3 covers 13 residues. For the CDR3, the DNA is TGTGCCAGCAGCTTAACAGGGCCCACTGAAGCTTTCTTT. This translates into CASSLTGPTEAFF. Using reference TRBV28 and TRBJ1-1 for the parts outside the CDR3, the full variable domain is DVKVTQSSRYLVKRTGEKVFLECVQDMDHENMFWYRQDPGLGLRLIYFSYDVKMKEKGDIPEGYSVSREKKERFSLILESASTNQTSMYLCASSLTGPTEAFFGQGTRLTVV.

The J gene is TRBJ2-7, the V gene TRBV7-6, with a weak D call TRBD1 (5 bases). V was cut by 4 bases and J by 3 bases, with 10 bases left in between. This CDR3 region has 13 residues. CDR1 and CDR2 from the germline V gene are SGHVS and FNYEAQ. CDR3 sequence reads: CASSSSRVYEQYF. In nucleotides, the CDR3 is TGTGCCAGCAGCTCATCCAGGGTCTACGAGCAGTACTTC.

The V call is TRBV11-3, the J call TRBJ2-7; 8 positions match TRBD1. The germline V gene encodes CDR1 SGHNT and CDR2 YENEEA. This CDR3 spans 13 amino acids. V shed 5 bases, J shed 4 bases, and the junction held 4 bases outside the gene matches. The CDR3 region is CASSGQGTYEQYF. CDR3 coding DNA: TGTGCCAGCAGCGGACAGGGAACTTACGAGCAGTACTTC.

V gene TRBV27 combines with J gene TRBJ1-5, with TRBD1 as a possible D gene (6 bases). The CDR3 consists of 14 residues. Germline V CDR1 and CDR2: MNHEY, SMNVEV (reference sequence). V gave up 2 bases and J gave up 6 bases, with 11 bases separating them. The CDR3 DNA reads TGTGCCAGCAGTTTAGGGCCAGGGGTTCAGCCCCAGCATTTT. Protein: CASSLGPGVQPQHF.

The V call is TRBV28, the J call TRBJ2-7, with 7 bases fitting TRBD2. Per the germline V gene, CDR1 is MDHEN and CDR2 is SYDVKM. V shed 6 bases, J shed 0 bases, and the junction held 2 bases outside the gene matches. CDR3 length: 13 amino acids. The CDR3 nucleotides read TGTGCCAGCAGGCGGGGGTACTCCTACGAGCAGTACTTC. Protein product: CASRRGYSYEQYF.

CDR3 region: CASSPENFFTSGSANTQYF. The CDR3 region has the DNA TGTGCCAGCAGCCCAGAGAATTTCTTTACTAGCGGGAGTGCGAATACGCAGTATTTT. The genes are TRBV4-2 and TRBJ2-3; 11 bases are shared with TRBD2. The CDR3 is made up of 19 amino acids. The trim removed 4 bases at V and 7 bases at J, leaving 19 bases unmatched. Germline CDR1 reads LGHNA; CDR2 reads YNFKEQ.

Concerning this clone itself: Other DNA sequences in the sample encode the same CDR3. V is TRBV13 and J is TRBJ2-7; D possibly matches TRBD1 or TRBD2 (5 bases each). Germline values: CDR1 PRHDT, CDR2 FYEKMQ (reference sequence). The CDR3 has 13 amino acids. V gave up 3 bases and J gave up 4 bases, with 10 bases separating them. The CDR3 region is CASSFGTAYEQYF. Written as DNA, the CDR3 is TGTGCCAGCAGCTTTGGGACGGCTTACGAGCAGTACTTC.

The V and J genes are TRBV19 and TRBJ2-1, with a tentative D call TRBD1 (6 bases). The germline V gene has CDR1 LNHDA and CDR2 SQIVND (reference sequence). This CDR3 is built from 16 residues. With 1 base removed from V and 4 bases from J, the gap between germline ends came to 14 bases. The CDR3 DNA reads as TGTGCCAGTAGTATAGCGAGGGGGACAAAGTACAATGAGCAGTTCTTC. Translation: CASSIARGTKYNEQFF.

The chain joins TRBV9 to TRBJ1-2; TRBD1 is a possible D gene (5 bases). The germline V gene encodes CDR1 SGDLS and CDR2 YYNGEE. CDR3 length equals 14 residues. V lost 3 bases, J lost 3 bases, and 12 bases lay in between. The CDR3 nucleotides are TGTGCCAGCAGCGCGGAGTGGGGGGACTATGGCTACACCTTC. It is translated as CASSAEWGDYGYTF.

This chain connects TRBV29-1 to TRBJ1-2; a weak D match, TRBD1 (5 bases). The germline V gene has CDR1 SQVTM and CDR2 ANQGSEA. V dropped 6 bases and J dropped 8 bases, with 10 bases sitting between them. This CDR3 is built from 10 residues. The CDR3 DNA is TGCAGCGTCTCCGACAGAGGCTACACCTTC. Translating it yields CSVSDRGYTF. Based on the CDR3 plus reference TRBV29-1 and TRBJ1-2, the full variable domain is SAVISQKPSRDICQRGTSLTIQCQVDSQVTMMFWYRQQPGQSLTLIATANQGSEATYESGFVIDKFPISRPNLTFSTLTVSNMSPEDSSIYLCSVSDRGYTFGSGTRLTVV.

The rearrangement links TRBV29-1 to TRBJ2-7; possible D gene TRBD1, 6 bases. The CDR3 has 13 residues. Per germline, CDR1 SQVTM and CDR2 ANQGSEA. V lost 4 bases, J lost 0 bases, and 10 bases lay in between. In nucleotides, the CDR3 is TGCAGCGTTGTGAAACAGGGCTCCTACGAGCAGTACTTC. Translating gives CSVVKQGSYEQYF.

The V and J genes are TRBV29-1 and TRBJ2-3; a possible D gene is TRBD2 (6 bases). The CDR3 runs to 16 residues. Germline lookup yields CDR1 SQVTM and CDR2 ANQGSEA. V lost 5 bases, J lost 4 bases, and 22 bases lay in between. Written as DNA, the CDR3 is TGCAGCGTTTGGGGGACGCCAGGAGGGGAGCCAGATACGCAGTATTTT. Residues: CSVWGTPGGEPDTQYF.

V gene TRBV6-1 combines with J gene TRBJ2-5; D perhaps matches TRBD1 (6 bases). CDR3 length: 18 amino acids. CDR1 and CDR2 (germline): MNHNS, SASEGT. V shed 2 bases and J shed 0 bases, with 19 bases lying between them. CDR3 DNA: TGTGCCAGCAGTGAATTCTCGGGGACAATGGAGTACCAAGAGACCCAGTACTTC. Translated: CASSEFSGTMEYQETQYF.

The rearrangement links TRBV9 to TRBJ2-1; the D call may be TRBD1 or TRBD2 (5 bases each). Germline V CDR1 and CDR2: SGDLS, YYNGEE. The V and J ends lost 4 bases and 1 base respectively, with 9 bases between them. The CDR3 contains 14 residues. This CDR3 is CASSYGGSYNEQFF. In DNA form, the CDR3 reads TGTGCCAGCAGCTATGGGGGATCCTACAATGAGCAGTTCTTC.

V usage is TRBV5-6 and J usage is TRBJ2-7; no firm D call. Germline CDR1 SGHDT, CDR2 YYEEEE. Trimming stripped 2 bases from V and 5 bases from J, with 5 bases between. The CDR3 loop spans 11 amino acids. The CDR3 loop reads CASSLRHEQYF. The CDR3, as DNA: TGTGCCAGCAGCTTAAGACACGAGCAGTACTTC.

The chain uses TRBV10-2 and TRBJ2-6; TRBD1 agrees at 8 bases. The CDR3 is 19 residues long. Losses at the gene ends were 7 bases for V and 0 bases for J; bases not matched to a gene: 14. Germline V gives CDR1 WSHSY, CDR2 SAAADI. This chain's CDR3 is CASTGQGTTDDSGANVLTF. The CDR3 DNA sequence: TGCGCCAGCACTGGACAGGGAACGACCGATGACTCTGGGGCCAACGTCCTGACTTTC.

The chain carries TRBV9 and TRBJ2-7, with 9 nucleotides matching TRBD1. CDR3 size: 14 residues. Germline CDR1 SGDLS, CDR2 YYNGEE. Trimming took 5 bases from V and 4 from J; bases not matched to a gene: 7. The DNA of the CDR3 is TGTGCCAGCAGTGGACGGGACAGGGATTACGAGCAGTACTTC. Translated: CASSGRDRDYEQYF.